This T cell receptor (beta chain) is drawn from a study of blood T cell repertoires in COVID-19. In the study overall: COVID-19 samples collected from the United States, Italy and Spain covered acute and convalescent phases. The analysed material was cDNA or gDNA that came from T cells, B-cell-depleted T cells, or PBMCs.

Authors' processing steps: Reference gene primer amplification in the assay estimated nucleated cell counts. The method was immunoSEQ multiplex PCR; TCRdb's version includes in-frame clones alone and lacks a portion of them. V and J calls and clone size are as listed in that table; D and trimming were resolved from the DNA. The profile shows 110,000 to 150,000 clones, approximately 88% of them singletons. The CDR3 totals 12 residues. The trim removed 8 bases at V and 4 bases at J, leaving 2 bases unmatched. Germline values: CDR1 MDHEN, CDR2 SYDVKM. The TCR sequence derives from a man aged 65 to 85 with acute or convalescent COVID-19. The chain uses TRBV28 and TRBJ1-2; 9 bases agree with TRBD1. Sequencing input: peripheral blood. The CDR3 region has the DNA TGTGCCAGCTCGGGACAGGGCTATGGCTACACCTTC. It encodes CASSGQGYGYTF.